This TCR beta chain was observed in a study of T cell responses to AZD1222 COVID-19 vaccine. General study points: Vaccine-associated CD4 TCRs ranged over spike, dominating at 160-218 and 743-854.

Libraries were prepared by immunoSEQ multiplex PCR; TCRdb keeps only in-frame clonotypes and omits some of them. The sample holds about 140,000 clones, around 94% seen once. Comment on this clone: Its antigen is as yet unknown.

The CDR3 loop spans 11 amino acids. Germline CDR1 and CDR2: LGHDT and YNNKEL (reference sequence). V dropped 0 bases and J dropped 10 bases, with 6 bases sitting between them. The sample was peripheral blood, taken after recovery from COVID-19. This sequence originates from an adult who had recovered from COVID-19. The V and J genes are TRBV3-1 (or the pseudogene TRBV3-2) and TRBJ2-5; perhaps TRBD2 as D (5 bases). The CDR3 DNA is TGTGCCAGCAGCCAAGATGGAGGCCAGTACTTC. Translated, it gives CASSQDGGQYF.